The sequence of this T cell receptor (beta chain) was determined in a study of beta chain features in type 1 diabetes. Whole-study findings and limits: The naive, central memory and Treg TCRB repertoires of patients appeared to be more similar to one another than those of healthy donors. In every one of the four CD4+ subsets, TCRB CDR3s were moderately but significantly shorter in Type 1 diabetes patients. VDJ junctions in type 1 diabetes patients carried more deletions and fewer insertions.

Between the trimmed V and J ends, which lost 6 bases and 4 bases, there was a span of 8 bases. The CDR3 totals 12 residues. The V gene's germline CDR1 is SNHLY and CDR2 FYNNEI. It was via CD45RO/CCR7/CD25/CD127/CD95/CD27 that CD4+ naive, central memory, regulatory and stem cell-like memory cells were sorted. This clone has just a few counts. The antigen is unknown. The whole isolated RNA underwent reverse transcription, so sequencing captured expressed TCRB transcripts. The protocol was immunoSEQ multiplex PCR, while the TCRdb copy is restricted to in-frame clones and leaves out a portion. This table has some 300,000 clones, 8% appearing once.

The sequenced sample was central memory CD4+ T cells from blood. The gene calls are TRBV2 and TRBJ2-3, with D perhaps given as TRBD1 or TRBD2 (5 bases each). This clonotype originated in a woman aged 18-30 years in good health. The CDR3 is CASRGDADTQYF. CDR3 in DNA: TGTGCCAGCAGAGGGGACGCAGATACGCAGTATTTT.